This TCR beta chain was identified in a study of T cell responses to AZD1222 COVID-19 vaccine. This CDR3 has 15 amino acids. CDR1 and CDR2 from the germline V gene are MDHEN and SYDVKM. The ends lost 4 bases at V and 1 base at J; junction bases unmatched: 5. Measured with immunoSEQ multiplex PCR; TCRdb has only the in-frame clones, and not every one. This table has approximately 140,000 clones, 94% appearing once. This clonotype was obtained from an adult in good health. This chain uses TRBV28 with TRBJ1-1, with 8 bases matching TRBD1. Sample: peripheral blood, taken on day 0 of AZD1222 vaccination. The CDR3 spells CASSSGQGSNTEAFF. CDR3 bases: TGTGCCAGCAGTTCCGGACAGGGCTCGAACACTGAAGCTTTCTTT.